Listed here is a single T cell receptor (beta chain). This sample is drawn from a study of cytotoxic CD8 clonotypes in ibrutinib-treated CLL. Study as a whole: The taking of response samples occurred after a median about 13 months of treatment, with a range of 6 to 36.

Method: immunoSEQ multiplex PCR; TCRdb's copy keeps in-frame clones and lacks some. The sample shows 45,000 to 55,000 clones, around half of them seen only once. J was trimmed by 8 bases and V by 6 bases; bases with no gene match: 9. The CDR3 spans 13 residues. Germline values: CDR1 MRHNA, CDR2 SNTAGT. The material was PBMCs, obtained after 12 months of ibrutinib treatment. The clonotype originates from a human donor with chronic lymphocytic leukemia. The chain has TRBV6-4 and TRBJ1-2; 7 bases agree with TRBD1. The chain's CDR3 is CASRAQGPGGYTF. DNA for the CDR3: TGTGCCAGCAGAGCACAGGGGCCGGGAGGCTACACCTTC.